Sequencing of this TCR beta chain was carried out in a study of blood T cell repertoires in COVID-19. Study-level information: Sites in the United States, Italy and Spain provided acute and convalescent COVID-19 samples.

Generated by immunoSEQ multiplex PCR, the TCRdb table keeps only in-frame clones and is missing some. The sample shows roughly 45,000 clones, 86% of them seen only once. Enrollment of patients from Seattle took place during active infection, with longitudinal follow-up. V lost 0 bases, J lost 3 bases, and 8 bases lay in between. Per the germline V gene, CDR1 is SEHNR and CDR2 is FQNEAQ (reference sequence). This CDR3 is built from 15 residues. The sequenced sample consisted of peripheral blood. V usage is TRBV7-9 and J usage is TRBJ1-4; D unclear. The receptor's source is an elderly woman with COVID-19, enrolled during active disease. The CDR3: CASSLAGFPNEKLFF. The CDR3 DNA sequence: TGTGCCAGCAGCTTAGCGGGCTTCCCTAATGAAAAACTGTTTTTT.